This T cell receptor (beta chain) came from a study of T cells in Graves' hyperthyroidism and ophthalmopathy. This clonotype was recorded many times. What it binds is not known. Authors of the study amplified TCR beta CDR3 regions from RNA transcripts. The HTBI primer set served for first-round RT-PCR of the TCR CDR3. TCRdb fed the multiplex PCR reads into MiXCR, producing one record per CDR3 protein. Of approximately 270,000 distinct CDR3 sequences listed, more than 12% are singletons. The study, taken as a whole, reports: Ophthalmopathy was identified by the model a median about seven months ahead of onset.

V lost 4 bases and J lost 0, with 11 bases in between. The CDR3 spans 15 residues. The germline gives CDR1 SGHRS, CDR2 YFSETQ. The chain links TRBV5-1 to TRBJ2-1; no clear D gene. This receptor was obtained from a woman aged 40 to 55 with Graves' hyperthyroidism that later progressed to Graves' ophthalmopathy. The source material was blood. The CDR3: CASSPEVGSYNEQFF. CDR3 sequence (DNA): TGCGCCAGCAGCCCCGAAGTGGGCTCCTACAATGAGCAGTTCTTC.